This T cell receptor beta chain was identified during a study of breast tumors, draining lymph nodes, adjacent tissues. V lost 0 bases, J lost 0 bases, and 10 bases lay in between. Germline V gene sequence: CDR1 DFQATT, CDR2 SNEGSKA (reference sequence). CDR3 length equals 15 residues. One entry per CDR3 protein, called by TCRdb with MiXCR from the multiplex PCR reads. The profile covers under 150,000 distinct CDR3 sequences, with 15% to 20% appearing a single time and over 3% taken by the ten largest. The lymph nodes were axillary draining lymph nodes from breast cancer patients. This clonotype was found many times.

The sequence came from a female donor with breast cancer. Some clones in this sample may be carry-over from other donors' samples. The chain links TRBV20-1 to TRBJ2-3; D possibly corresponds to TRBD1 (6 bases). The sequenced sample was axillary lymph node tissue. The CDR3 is CSARDRGTSTDTQYF. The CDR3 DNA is TGCAGTGCTAGAGACAGGGGAACTAGCACAGATACGCAGTATTTT.